These 29 T cell receptor beta chains share one sample of origin, sequenced in a study of T cells after yellow fever vaccination. TCRdb analysed the 5' RACE reads with MiXCR anew, one entry per CDR3 protein. The sample has 360,000 or so distinct CDR3 sequences, roughly 10% seen once. The source was PBMCs, collected on the day of the first yellow fever vaccination. Receptor source: a man between 18 and 35 years old who received the YFV17D yellow fever vaccine.

There are a few counts of this clonotype. The V gene is TRBV10-3, the J gene TRBJ2-7, with TRBD1 identical over 7 bases. The germline CDR1 and CDR2 sequences are ENHRY and SYGVKD. Germline trimming cut 10 bases from V and 4 bases from J; bases unmatched to any gene: 10. The CDR3 length is 13 residues. The CDR3 is CASRQGDHYEQYF. The CDR3 DNA reads as TGTGCCAGCCGACAGGGTGACCATTACGAGCAGTACTTC.

This clonotype was observed a few times. This chain joins TRBV6-5 and TRBJ1-5, with TRBD1 identical over 9 bases. CDR1 is MNHEY, CDR2 SVGAGI, per germline. The CDR3 is 14 amino acids. The trim removed 4 bases at V and 11 bases at J, leaving 9 bases unmatched. CDR3 DNA: TGTGCCAGCAGTTCAGACAGGGGGGAAGAGACCCAGCATTTT. This sequence encodes CASSSDRGEETQHF.

The chain couples TRBV12-3 or TRBV12-4 to TRBJ1-1; possibly TRBD1 for D (5 bases). There are 14 residues in the CDR3. V lost 6 bases to trimming and J lost 0 bases, with 11 bases between them. As DNA, the CDR3 is TGTGCCAGCAGGCTAGGGGTCCTGAACACTGAAGCTTTCTTT. It translates to CASRLGVLNTEAFF.

This clonotype has only a few counts. The chain employs TRBV5-1 and TRBJ1-6, with D tentatively TRBD1 (5 bases). V was clipped by 0 bases and J by 9 bases, with 19 bases between them. The CDR3 consists of 17 residues. Germline lookup yields CDR1 SGHRS and CDR2 YFSETQ. In DNA form, the CDR3 reads TGCGCCAGCAGCTTGGGGTACTCGGGACGAACCGGTTCACCCCTCCACTTT. Translation: CASSLGYSGRTGSPLHF. Drawing the rest from reference TRBV5-1 and TRBJ1-6, the complete variable domain is KAGVTQTPRYLIKTRGQQVTLSCSPISGHRSVSWYQQTPGQGLQFLFEYFSETQRNKGNFPGRFSGRQFSNSRSEMNVSTLELGDSALYLCASSLGYSGRTGSPLHFGNGTRLTVT.

As to this clonotype: One junction end disagrees with the germline gene, perhaps due to a read error. CDR3 in DNA: TGTGCTAGCAGCCCCAGGAGGATAGGCAATCAGCCCCAGCATTTT. This gives the protein CASSPRRIGNQPQHF. The chain combines TRBV7-7 with TRBJ1-5; D is ambiguous. CDR3 length: 15 residues. CDR1 and CDR2 from the germline V gene are SSHAT and FNYEAQ (reference sequence).

This clonotype showed up just a few times. The gene calls are TRBV12-3 or TRBV12-4 and TRBJ1-4; D is uncertain. Trimming left V 5 bases short and J 4 bases short, with 17 bases between. The CDR3 contains 16 residues. The CDR3 DNA reads as TGTGCCAGCAGTCCGCGAGATTGGACCCTTAATGAAAAACTGTTTTTT. It is translated as CASSPRDWTLNEKLFF.

The V gene is TRBV5-1, the J gene TRBJ2-1; 8 bases fit TRBD2. The V gene end was trimmed by 2 bases and the J gene end by 6 bases; junction bases not matched to a gene: 10. In germline, CDR1 is SGHRS, CDR2 YFSETQ. The CDR3 runs to 16 residues. CDR3 sequence reads: CASSLGAGGHVNEQFF. The CDR3 nucleotides are TGCGCCAGCAGCTTAGGGGCGGGGGGTCACGTCAATGAGCAGTTCTTC.

This rearrangement joins TRBV5-1 to TRBJ2-7; tentatively, D is TRBD2 (5 bases). The germline V and J ends were trimmed by 4 bases and 3 bases, with 23 bases remaining between them. Germline-derived CDR1 and CDR2 are SGHRS and YFSETQ. CDR3 size: 17 residues. This chain's CDR3 is CASSRPPLSGKDYEQYF. In nucleotides, the CDR3 is TGCGCCAGCAGCCGCCCCCCTCTGTCGGGGAAAGACTACGAGCAGTACTTC.

Many counts were recorded for this clonotype. V and J are TRBV6-1 and TRBJ2-1; D unresolved. The V end lost 6 bases, the J end lost 6 bases, and 12 bases lay between the germline ends. The CDR3 has 13 amino acids. Germline CDR1 is MNHNS and CDR2 is SASEGT. CDR3 amino acids: CASRRHSGNEQFF. The CDR3 nucleotides are TGTGCCAGCAGGAGGCACTCCGGCAATGAGCAGTTCTTC.

This clonotype was seen a few times. The rearrangement uses TRBV18 and TRBJ1-1; D unclear. The germline gives CDR1 KGHSH, CDR2 LQKENI. The length of the CDR3 is 14 residues. Trimming took off 3 bases at V and 1 base at J, with 9 bases between the two ends. CDR3 nucleotide sequence: TGTGCCAGCTCACCCCAAATCAAGAACACTGAAGCTTTCTTT. Encoded protein: CASSPQIKNTEAFF.

This clonotype has just a few counts. This chain uses TRBV4-2 with TRBJ2-6; D may be TRBD2 (6 bases). The CDR3 covers 17 residues. Per germline, CDR1 LGHNA and CDR2 YNFKEQ. Trimming stripped 0 bases from V and 2 bases from J, with 11 bases between. CDR3 DNA: TGTGCCAGCAGCCAAGACTCGGGGGTGGCTGGGGCCAACGTCCTGACTTTC. It translates to CASSQDSGVAGANVLTF.

Worth noting for this clonotype: A much larger clone is a single base away; this may be a read error. The V gene is TRBV7-2, the J gene TRBJ2-7, with no clear D. Trimming took 8 bases from V and 0 from J, leaving 14 bases between them. In germline, CDR1 is SGHTA, CDR2 FQGNSA. The CDR3 has 14 residues. The CDR3 DNA follows: TGTGCCAGCGGGCCGGCCCATAGCTCCTACGAGCAGTACTTC. Protein product: CASGPAHSSYEQYF.

This clonotype was seen at least ten times. The rearrangement uses TRBV29-1 and TRBJ1-2; D ambiguous. Germline V lookup: CDR1 SQVTM, CDR2 ANQGSEA. This CDR3 is built from 9 residues. The V gene lost 6 bases and the J gene lost 6 bases, with 5 bases spanning the gap. The CDR3 bases are TGCAGCGTGGATAATGGCTACACCTTC. Its protein product is CSVDNGYTF.

This clonotype was seen a few times. This chain links TRBV7-9 with TRBJ2-7; TRBD1 or TRBD2 may be the D gene (5 bases each). Per the germline V gene, CDR1 is SEHNR and CDR2 is FQNEAQ (reference sequence). The CDR3 consists of 13 residues. The germline V and J ends were trimmed by 4 bases and 2 bases, with 9 bases remaining between them. The CDR3 protein is CASSSGRAYEQYV. The CDR3 nucleotides are TGTGCCAGCAGCTCGGGGCGGGCCTACGAGCAGTACGTC.

This clonotype was seen a few times. CDR3 nucleotides: TGTGCCAGCAGCTTCGGTCCCCCAGGCCCCCTCCACTTT. Amino acids: CASSFGPPGPLHF. The rearrangement joins TRBV7-9 to TRBJ1-6; no clear D. The CDR3 is 13 residues long. Germline CDR1 reads SEHNR; CDR2 reads FQNEAQ (reference sequence). V gave up 3 bases and J gave up 13 bases, with 13 bases separating them.

This clonotype has more than one count but fewer than ten. This rearrangement joins TRBV5-4 to TRBJ2-5; 8 positions agree with TRBD2. Germline V gene data show CDR1 as SGHNT and CDR2 as YYREEE (reference sequence). This CDR3 contains 15 residues. V lost 1 base to trimming and J lost 5 bases; unmatched junction nucleotides: 7. CDR3 bases: TGTGCCAGCAGCTTGAGGCTAGCGGGCCCGGAGACCCAGTACTTC. It codes for CASSLRLAGPETQYF.

This clonotype was seen a few times. The rearrangement uses TRBV3-1 and TRBJ1-1; a weak D match, TRBD1 (5 bases). This CDR3 has 14 residues. Trimming pared 4 bases from V and 10 bases from J, leaving 19 bases between. The germline gives CDR1 LGHDT, CDR2 YNNKEL (reference sequence). The CDR3 sequence is CASSPRDSLRVAFF. The DNA of the CDR3 is TGTGCCAGCAGCCCCCGGGACTCTCTAAGGGTAGCTTTCTTT.

This clonotype was counted between two and nine times. This rearrangement joins TRBV20-1 to TRBJ2-7; D not certain. From germline, CDR1 is DFQATT and CDR2 SNEGSKA (reference sequence). V gave up 0 bases and J gave up 3 bases, with 12 bases separating them. The CDR3 is made up of 14 amino acids. This chain's CDR3 is CSARDSATFYEQYF. The CDR3 DNA reads as TGCAGTGCTAGAGATTCGGCCACTTTCTACGAGCAGTACTTC.

The V and J genes are TRBV27 and TRBJ2-7; the match to TRBD2 covers 9 bases. The germline CDR1 and CDR2 sequences are MNHEY and SMNVEV (reference sequence). The ends lost 5 bases at V and 6 bases at J; junction bases unmatched: 14. The CDR3 loop spans 16 amino acids. Here the CDR3 reads CASSHPGRREGLEQYF. CDR3 sequence (DNA): TGTGCCAGCAGTCACCCCGGGAGGCGGGAGGGCCTCGAGCAGTACTTC.

This clonotype was counted many times. The V gene is TRBV4-2, the J gene TRBJ2-3; TRBD2 might be the D (5 bases). Trimming took off 4 bases at V and 2 bases at J, with 13 bases between the two ends. Germline assignment: CDR1 LGHNA and CDR2 YNFKEQ. The CDR3 runs to 15 residues. CDR3 in DNA: TGTGCCAGCAGCCGCGAACAGAGGGACACAGATACGCAGTATTTT. As protein: CASSREQRDTDTQYF.

This clonotype was observed a few times. This chain uses TRBV7-6 with TRBJ2-7; no definite D call. Trimming took 1 base from V and 5 from J, leaving 12 bases between them. Looked up from germline, CDR1 is SGHVS and CDR2 is FNYEAQ. This CDR3 region has 14 residues. CDR3 residues: CASSLGEGSDEQYV. For the CDR3, the DNA is TGTGCCAGCAGCTTAGGTGAAGGGTCCGACGAGCAGTACGTC.

This clonotype was seen just once. This chain connects TRBV10-3 to TRBJ1-4; 8 bases map to TRBD1. From germline, CDR1 is ENHRY and CDR2 SYGVKD. The CDR3 length is 15 residues. V was clipped by 3 bases and J by 8 bases; unmatched bases: 8. The CDR3 loop is CAISDSTGVGEKLFF. As DNA, the CDR3 is TGTGCCATCAGTGACTCGACAGGGGTAGGAGAAAAACTGTTTTTT.

This clonotype was detected ten times or more. The V and J genes are TRBV20-1 and TRBJ1-5; 8 bases are a match to TRBD1. The CDR3 totals 13 residues. Losses at the gene ends were 6 bases for V and 3 bases for J; bases not matched to a gene: 4. Per the germline V gene, CDR1 is DFQATT and CDR2 is SNEGSKA (reference sequence). CDR3 sequence (DNA): TGCAGTGCAAAGACAGGGGTCAATCAGCCCCAGCATTTT. Its translation: CSAKTGVNQPQHF.

The J gene is TRBJ2-1, the V gene TRBV6-5; the match to TRBD1 covers 8 bases. The CDR3 has 14 amino acids. Germline lookup yields CDR1 MNHEY and CDR2 SVGAGI. After removal of 2 bases from V and 6 bases from J, the junction contained 3 bases not matched to a gene. CDR3 sequence (DNA): TGTGCCAGCAGTTACGTGGGGACAGGCAATGAGCAGTTCTTC. Protein product: CASSYVGTGNEQFF.

The chain recombines TRBV20-1 with TRBJ1-1, with D possibly matching TRBD1 (5 bases). The CDR3 covers 12 residues. Trimming took 0 bases from V and 6 from J, leaving 8 bases between them. Germline V CDR1 and CDR2: DFQATT, SNEGSKA (reference sequence). Here the CDR3 DNA reads TGCAGTGCTAGAGATGCGACAGCTGAAGCTTTCTTT. Translated, it gives CSARDATAEAFF.

The gene calls are TRBV7-9 and TRBJ1-1; no firm D call. The length of the CDR3 is 9 residues. The V gene's germline CDR1 is SEHNR and CDR2 FQNEAQ (reference sequence). V was clipped by 4 bases and J by 8 bases, with 2 bases between them. The CDR3 DNA sequence: TGTGCCAGCAGCTCCGAAGCTTTCTTT. Its protein product is CASSSEAFF.

This chain connects TRBV29-1 to TRBJ1-2; D is uncertain. Trimming took 5 bases from V and 1 from J, leaving 11 bases between them. The CDR3 runs 13 residues. Germline-derived CDR1 and CDR2 are SQVTM and ANQGSEA. This chain's CDR3 is CSVMTDLNYGYTF. CDR3 in DNA: TGCAGCGTTATGACGGACCTTAACTATGGCTACACCTTC.

V is TRBV7-9 and J is TRBJ2-3; D tentatively reads TRBD1 or TRBD2 (5 bases each). This CDR3 spans 17 amino acids. V was trimmed by 0 bases and J by 3 bases, leaving 16 bases between them. CDR1 is SEHNR and CDR2 is FQNEAQ in the germline V gene (reference sequence). This CDR3 is CASSLALGTESTDTQYF. CDR3 DNA: TGTGCCAGCAGCTTAGCGTTGGGGACGGAGTCAACAGATACGCAGTATTTT.

A few counts support this clonotype. This sequence joins TRBV7-9 and TRBJ2-5; no firm D call. Deletions cut 3 bases from V and 0 bases from J, with 8 bases between. The CDR3 is 14 residues long. CDR1 and CDR2 (germline): SEHNR, FQNEAQ (reference sequence). CDR3 loop: CASSFVRYQETQYF. CDR3 DNA sequence: TGTGCCAGCAGCTTCGTTAGGTACCAAGAGACCCAGTACTTC.